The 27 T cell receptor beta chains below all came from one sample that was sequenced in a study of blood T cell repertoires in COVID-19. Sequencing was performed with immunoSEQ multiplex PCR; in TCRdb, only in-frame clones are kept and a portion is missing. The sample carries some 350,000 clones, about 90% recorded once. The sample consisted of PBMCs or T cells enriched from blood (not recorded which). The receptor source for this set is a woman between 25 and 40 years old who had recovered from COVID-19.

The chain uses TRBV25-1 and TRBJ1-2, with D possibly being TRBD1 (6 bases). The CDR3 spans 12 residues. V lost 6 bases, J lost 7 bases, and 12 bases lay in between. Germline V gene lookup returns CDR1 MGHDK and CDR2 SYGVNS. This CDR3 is CASRTGRIGYTF. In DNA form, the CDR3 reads TGTGCCAGCAGGACAGGAAGGATTGGCTACACCTTC.

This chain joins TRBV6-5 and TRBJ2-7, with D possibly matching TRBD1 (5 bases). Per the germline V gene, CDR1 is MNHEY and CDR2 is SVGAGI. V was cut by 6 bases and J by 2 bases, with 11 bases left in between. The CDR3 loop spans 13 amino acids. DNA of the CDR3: TGTGCCAGCAGCCAGGGCGAAACCTACGAGCAGTACTTC. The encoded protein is CASSQGETYEQYF.

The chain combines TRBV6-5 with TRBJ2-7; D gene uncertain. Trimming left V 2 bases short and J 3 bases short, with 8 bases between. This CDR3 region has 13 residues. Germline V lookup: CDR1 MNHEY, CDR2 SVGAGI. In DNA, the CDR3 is TGTGCCAGCAGTTACGAGCCGGGCTACGAGCAGTACTTC. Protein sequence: CASSYEPGYEQYF.

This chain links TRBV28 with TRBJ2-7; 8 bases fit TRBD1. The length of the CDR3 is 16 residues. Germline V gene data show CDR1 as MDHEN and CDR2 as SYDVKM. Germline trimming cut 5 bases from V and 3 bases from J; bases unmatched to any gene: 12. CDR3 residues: CASSPQWGTGHYEQYF. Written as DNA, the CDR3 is TGTGCCAGCAGTCCTCAATGGGGGACAGGACACTACGAGCAGTACTTC. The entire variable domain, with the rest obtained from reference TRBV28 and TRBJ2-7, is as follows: DVKVTQSSRYLVKRTGEKVFLECVQDMDHENMFWYRQDPGLGLRLIYFSYDVKMKEKGDIPEGYSVSREKKERFSLILESASTNQTSMYLCASSPQWGTGHYEQYFGPGTRLTVT.

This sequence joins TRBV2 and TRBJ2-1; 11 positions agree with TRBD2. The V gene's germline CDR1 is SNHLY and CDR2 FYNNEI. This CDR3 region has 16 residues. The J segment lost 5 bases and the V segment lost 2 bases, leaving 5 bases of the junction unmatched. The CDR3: CASSELASGGNNEQFF. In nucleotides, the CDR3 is TGTGCCAGCAGTGAATTGGCTAGCGGGGGGAACAATGAGCAGTTCTTC.

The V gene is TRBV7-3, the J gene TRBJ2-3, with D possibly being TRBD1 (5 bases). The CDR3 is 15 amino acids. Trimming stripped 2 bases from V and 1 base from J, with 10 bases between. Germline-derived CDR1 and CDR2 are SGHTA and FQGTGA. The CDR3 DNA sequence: TGTGCCAGCAGCTTACAGGGCGAGGGCACAGATACGCAGTATTTT. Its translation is CASSLQGEGTDTQYF. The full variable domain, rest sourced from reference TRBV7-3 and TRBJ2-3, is GAGVSQTPSNKVTEKGKYVELRCDPISGHTALYWYRQSLGQGPEFLIYFQGTGAADDSGLPNDRFFAVRPEGSVSTLKIQRTERGDSAVYLCASSLQGEGTDTQYFGPGTRLTVL.

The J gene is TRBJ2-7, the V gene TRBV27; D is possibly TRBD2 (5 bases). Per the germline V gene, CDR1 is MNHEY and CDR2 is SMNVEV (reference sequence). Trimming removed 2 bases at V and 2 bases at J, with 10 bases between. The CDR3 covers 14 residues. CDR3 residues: CASSLRGVTYEQYF. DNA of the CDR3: TGTGCCAGCAGTTTACGGGGAGTTACCTACGAGCAGTACTTC.

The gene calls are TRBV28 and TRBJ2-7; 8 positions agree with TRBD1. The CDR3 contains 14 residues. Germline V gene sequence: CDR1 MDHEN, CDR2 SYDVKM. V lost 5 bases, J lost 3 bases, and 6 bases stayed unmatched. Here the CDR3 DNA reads TGTGCCAGCAGTCCGGTGGGGACAGGCTACGAGCAGTACTTC. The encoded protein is CASSPVGTGYEQYF. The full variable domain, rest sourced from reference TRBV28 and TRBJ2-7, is DVKVTQSSRYLVKRTGEKVFLECVQDMDHENMFWYRQDPGLGLRLIYFSYDVKMKEKGDIPEGYSVSREKKERFSLILESASTNQTSMYLCASSPVGTGYEQYFGPGTRLTVT.

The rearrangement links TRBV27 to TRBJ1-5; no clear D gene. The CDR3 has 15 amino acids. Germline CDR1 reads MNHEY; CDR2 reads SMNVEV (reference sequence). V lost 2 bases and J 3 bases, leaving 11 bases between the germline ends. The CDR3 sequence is CASSLLGGLNQPQHF. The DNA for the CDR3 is TGTGCCAGCAGTTTACTCGGAGGGCTCAATCAGCCCCAGCATTTT.

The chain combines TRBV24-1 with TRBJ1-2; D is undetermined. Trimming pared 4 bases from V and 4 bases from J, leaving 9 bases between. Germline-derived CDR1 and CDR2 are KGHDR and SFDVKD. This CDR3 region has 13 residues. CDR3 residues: CATSEGYFYGYTF. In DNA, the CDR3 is TGTGCCACCAGTGAGGGCTACTTCTATGGCTACACCTTC.

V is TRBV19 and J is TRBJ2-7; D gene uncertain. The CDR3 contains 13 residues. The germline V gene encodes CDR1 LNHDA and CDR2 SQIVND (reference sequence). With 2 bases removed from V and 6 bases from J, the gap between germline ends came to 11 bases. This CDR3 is CASSILGGGEQYF. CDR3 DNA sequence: TGTGCCAGTAGTATACTAGGTGGCGGCGAGCAGTACTTC.

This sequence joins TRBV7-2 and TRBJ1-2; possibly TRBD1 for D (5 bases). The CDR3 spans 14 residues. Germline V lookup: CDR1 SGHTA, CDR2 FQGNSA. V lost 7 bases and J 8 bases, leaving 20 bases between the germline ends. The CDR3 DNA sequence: TGTGCCAGCACTCCCCTTTGGGGGGGACCAGGCTACACCTTC. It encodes CASTPLWGGPGYTF.

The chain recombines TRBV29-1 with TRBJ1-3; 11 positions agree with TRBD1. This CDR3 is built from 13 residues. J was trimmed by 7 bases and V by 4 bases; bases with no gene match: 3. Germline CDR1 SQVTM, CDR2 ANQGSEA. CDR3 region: CSVVRDRGNTIYF. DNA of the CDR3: TGCAGCGTTGTACGGGACAGGGGGAACACCATATATTTT. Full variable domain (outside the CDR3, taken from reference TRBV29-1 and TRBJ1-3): SAVISQKPSRDICQRGTSLTIQCQVDSQVTMMFWYRQQPGQSLTLIATANQGSEATYESGFVIDKFPISRPNLTFSTLTVSNMSPEDSSIYLCSVVRDRGNTIYFGEGSWLTVV.

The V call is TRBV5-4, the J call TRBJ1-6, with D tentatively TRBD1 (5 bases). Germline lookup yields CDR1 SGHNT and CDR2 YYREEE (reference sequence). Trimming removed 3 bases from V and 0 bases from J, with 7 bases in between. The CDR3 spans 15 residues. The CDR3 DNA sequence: TGTGCCAGCAGCTGGGGGGGCTCCTATAATTCACCCCTCCACTTT. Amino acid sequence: CASSWGGSYNSPLHF.

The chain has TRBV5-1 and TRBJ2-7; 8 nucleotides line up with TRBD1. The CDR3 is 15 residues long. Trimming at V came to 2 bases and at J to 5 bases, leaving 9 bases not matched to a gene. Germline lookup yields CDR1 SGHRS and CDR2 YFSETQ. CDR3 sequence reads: CASSFVGTGANEQYF. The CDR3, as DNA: TGCGCCAGCAGCTTTGTTGGGACAGGCGCCAACGAGCAGTACTTC.

The CDR3 bases are TGTGCCAGCAGTATAGGGGGAAACACTGAAGCTTTCTTT. It specifies CASSIGGNTEAFF. The chain joins TRBV7-8 to TRBJ1-1; D might be TRBD1 (6 bases). The CDR3 totals 13 residues. CDR1 SGHVS and CDR2 FQNEAQ come from the germline V gene. Deletions cut 6 bases from V and 2 bases from J, with 10 bases between.

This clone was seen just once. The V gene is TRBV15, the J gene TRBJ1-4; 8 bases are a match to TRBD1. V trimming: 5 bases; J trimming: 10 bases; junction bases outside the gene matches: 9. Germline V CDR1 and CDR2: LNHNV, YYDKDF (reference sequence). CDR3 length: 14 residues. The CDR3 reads CATSAGTGSRKLFF. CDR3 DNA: TGTGCCACCAGCGCCGGGACAGGCTCCCGAAAACTGTTTTTT.

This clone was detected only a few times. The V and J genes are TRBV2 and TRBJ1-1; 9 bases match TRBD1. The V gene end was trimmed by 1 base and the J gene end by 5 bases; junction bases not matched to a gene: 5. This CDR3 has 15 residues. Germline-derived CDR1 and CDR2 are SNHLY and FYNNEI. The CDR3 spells CASSEDRGRGTEAFF. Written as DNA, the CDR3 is TGTGCCAGCAGTGAAGACAGGGGGCGAGGAACTGAAGCTTTCTTT.

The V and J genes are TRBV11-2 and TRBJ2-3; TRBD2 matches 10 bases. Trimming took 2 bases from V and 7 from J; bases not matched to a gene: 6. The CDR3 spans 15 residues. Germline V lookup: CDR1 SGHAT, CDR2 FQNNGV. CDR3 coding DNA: TGTGCCAGCAGCTTATTCCAGCGGGAGGGTCATACGCAGTATTTT. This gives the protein CASSLFQREGHTQYF.

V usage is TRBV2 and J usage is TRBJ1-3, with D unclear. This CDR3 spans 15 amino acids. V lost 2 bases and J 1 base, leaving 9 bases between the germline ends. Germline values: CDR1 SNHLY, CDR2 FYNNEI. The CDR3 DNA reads TGTGCCAGCAGTGAATCTGGCAGGTCTGGAAACACCATATATTTT. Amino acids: CASSESGRSGNTIYF.

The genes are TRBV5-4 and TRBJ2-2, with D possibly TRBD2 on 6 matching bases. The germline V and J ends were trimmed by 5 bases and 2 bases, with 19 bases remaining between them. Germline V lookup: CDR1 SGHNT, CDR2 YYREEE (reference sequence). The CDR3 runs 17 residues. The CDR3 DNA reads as TGTGCCAGCAGTTTCTCAGCGGGTCAGGATAACACCGGGGAGCTGTTTTTT. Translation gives CASSFSAGQDNTGELFF.

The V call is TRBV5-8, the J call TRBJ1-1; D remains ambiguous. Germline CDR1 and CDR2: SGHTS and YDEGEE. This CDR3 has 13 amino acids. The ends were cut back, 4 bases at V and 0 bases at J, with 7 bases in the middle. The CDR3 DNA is TGTGCCAGCAGCCTTATTGTGAACACTGAAGCTTTCTTT. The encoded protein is CASSLIVNTEAFF.

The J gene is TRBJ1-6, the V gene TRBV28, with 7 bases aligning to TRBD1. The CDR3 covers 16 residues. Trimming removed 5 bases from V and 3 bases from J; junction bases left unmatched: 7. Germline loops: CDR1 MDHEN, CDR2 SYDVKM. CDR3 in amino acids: CASSTGDYSYNSPLHF. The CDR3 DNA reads TGTGCCAGCAGTACAGGGGATTACAGCTATAATTCACCCCTCCACTTT.

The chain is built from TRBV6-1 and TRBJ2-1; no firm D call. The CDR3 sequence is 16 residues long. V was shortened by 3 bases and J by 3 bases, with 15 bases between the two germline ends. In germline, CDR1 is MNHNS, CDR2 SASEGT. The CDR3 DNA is TGTGCCAGCAGTGACGGGTTAGCAGCAATCTACAATGAGCAGTTCTTC. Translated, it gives CASSDGLAAIYNEQFF.

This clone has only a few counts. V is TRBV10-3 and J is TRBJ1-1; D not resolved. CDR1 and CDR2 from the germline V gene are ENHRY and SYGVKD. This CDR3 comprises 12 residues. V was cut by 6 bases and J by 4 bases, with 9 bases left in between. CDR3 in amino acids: CAIRDYSTEAFF. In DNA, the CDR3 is TGTGCCATCAGGGACTATAGCACTGAAGCTTTCTTT.

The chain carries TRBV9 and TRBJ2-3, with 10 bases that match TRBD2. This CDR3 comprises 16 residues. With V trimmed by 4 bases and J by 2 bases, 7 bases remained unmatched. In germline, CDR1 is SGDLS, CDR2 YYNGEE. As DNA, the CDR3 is TGTGCCAGCAGCCCGCCAGCGGGAGGGCTCACAGATACGCAGTATTTT. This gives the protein CASSPPAGGLTDTQYF.

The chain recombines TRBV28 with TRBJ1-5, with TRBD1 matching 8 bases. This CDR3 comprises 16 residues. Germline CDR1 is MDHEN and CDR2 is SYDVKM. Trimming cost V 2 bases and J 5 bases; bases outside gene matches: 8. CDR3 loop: CASSLIGQGSHQPQHF. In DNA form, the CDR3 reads TGTGCCAGCAGTTTAATAGGACAGGGATCCCATCAGCCCCAGCATTTT.